This T cell receptor beta chain was recorded in a study of blood T cell repertoires in COVID-19. Study at large: Samples of COVID-19 (acute and convalescent) were obtained from the United States, Italy and Spain. Nucleic acid was either cDNA or gDNA, and it came from T cells, B-cell-depleted T cells, or PBMCs.

The authors' processing: For nucleated cells, counts were estimated from reference gene primer amplification. The data were produced by immunoSEQ multiplex PCR, yet TCRdb's version contains in-frame clones alone and is incomplete. D and trimming were read from the DNA, whereas the V and J calls and clone size are those reported in that table. The sample consists of some 130,000 clones, approximately 90% of them appearing once. Trimming pared 5 bases from V and 0 bases from J, leaving 13 bases between. Germline lookup yields CDR1 LNHNV and CDR2 YYDKDF (reference sequence). CDR3 size: 15 residues. Sequenced input: peripheral blood. J is TRBJ1-2 and V is TRBV15; D is unresolved. The receptor's source is a man aged 55-75 years with active or convalescent COVID-19. The CDR3 here is CATSPPILANYGYTF. The DNA of the CDR3 is TGTGCCACCAGCCCTCCGATCCTAGCTAACTATGGCTACACCTTC.